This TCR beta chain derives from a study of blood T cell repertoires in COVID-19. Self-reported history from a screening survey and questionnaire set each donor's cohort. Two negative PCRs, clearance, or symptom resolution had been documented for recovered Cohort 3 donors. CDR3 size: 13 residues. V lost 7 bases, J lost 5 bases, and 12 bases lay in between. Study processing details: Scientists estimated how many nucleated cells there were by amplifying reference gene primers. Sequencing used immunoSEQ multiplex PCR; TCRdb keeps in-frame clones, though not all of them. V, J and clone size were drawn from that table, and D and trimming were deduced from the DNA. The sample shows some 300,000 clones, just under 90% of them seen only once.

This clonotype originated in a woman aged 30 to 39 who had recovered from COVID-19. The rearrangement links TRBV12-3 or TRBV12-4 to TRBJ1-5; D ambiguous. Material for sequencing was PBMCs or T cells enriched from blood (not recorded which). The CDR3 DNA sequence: TGTGCCAGCACTATGTCGATAGATCAGCCCCAGCATTTT. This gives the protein CASTMSIDQPQHF.